The text below deals with one TCR beta chain. Antigen specificity is unknown. TCRdb redid the calling of the 5' RACE reads with MiXCR, one entry per CDR3 protein. This table has 750,000 to 850,000 distinct CDR3 sequences, roughly 12% appearing once. The data were obtained in a study of CD8 T cells in ankylosing spondylitis. General study points: Reports say disease-linked clones showed up significantly more in matched ankylosing spondylitis synovial fluid. Disease-linked clones bore a CD8+ phenotype and were relatively rare in peripheral blood. Reactive arthritis synovial fluid and blood were previously reported to contain some motif variants. One TCR beta motif, made up of seven to nine highly homologous variants, appeared characteristic of ankylosing spondylitis blood.

The germline gives CDR1 MNHEY, CDR2 SVGEGT. The CDR3 is made up of 14 amino acids. Trimming removed 8 bases from V and 2 bases from J, with 16 bases in between. The source material was blood, either unsorted or a sorted T cell fraction (not recorded which). The chain combines TRBV6-2 or TRBV6-3 with TRBJ2-7; no reliable D call. The source of this sequence is a male donor with ankylosing spondylitis. The CDR3, as DNA: TGTGCCAGCCGCGGCGCGTATTTGGCCTACGAGCAGTACTTC. Amino acids: CASRGAYLAYEQYF.